This T cell receptor beta chain was retrieved from a study of blood T cell repertoires in COVID-19. The CDR3 is 19 residues long. V gave up 2 bases and J gave up 2 bases; unmatched junction bases: 15. Per germline, CDR1 LGHNT and CDR2 FRNRAP. Profiling relied on immunoSEQ multiplex PCR, and the TCRdb table lists in-frame clones only, not all of them. The data contain under 300,000 clones, around 86% of them seen just once; the ten biggest clones take up about 2.2%. The sequencing sample was made of peripheral blood. The chain couples TRBV12-5 to TRBJ1-5; 7 bases are shared with TRBD1. This clonotype originated in a man under 40 who had recovered from COVID-19. This CDR3 is CASGLKARGPNLGNQPQHF. In nucleotides, the CDR3 is TGTGCTAGTGGTTTGAAAGCTAGGGGGCCCAATCTCGGCAATCAGCCCCAGCATTTT.